Below are 4 T cell receptor beta chains sequenced from a single sample in a study of blood T cell repertoires in COVID-19. Profiled with immunoSEQ multiplex PCR; TCRdb holds only in-frame clones, not every one. The sample carries about 350,000 clones, more than 70% recorded once. The sample consisted of PBMCs or T cells enriched from blood (not recorded which). These receptors originate from a woman in her twenties or thirties who had recovered from COVID-19.

This chain connects TRBV9 to TRBJ2-7, with D possibly matching TRBD2 (6 bases). V lost 2 bases and J 6 bases, leaving 12 bases between the germline ends. The germline gives CDR1 SGDLS, CDR2 YYNGEE. The CDR3 runs to 13 residues. For the CDR3, the DNA is TGTGCCAGCAGCGTCATTGTGGAGGGCGAGCAGTACTTC. Amino acid sequence: CASSVIVEGEQYF.

The rearrangement links TRBV5-4 to TRBJ1-1, with D perhaps TRBD1 (6 bases). The CDR3 is 12 residues long. With 10 bases removed from V and 2 bases from J, the gap between germline ends came to 12 bases. Germline lookup yields CDR1 SGHNT and CDR2 YYREEE (reference sequence). Here the CDR3 reads CAGFRGNTEAFF. The CDR3 bases are TGTGCCGGGTTCAGGGGTAACACTGAAGCTTTCTTT.

J is TRBJ1-1 and V is TRBV6-5, with D possibly matching TRBD1 (6 bases). V shed 8 bases and J shed 0 bases, with 16 bases lying between them. Germline CDR1 reads MNHEY; CDR2 reads SVGAGI. This CDR3 contains 15 residues. The CDR3 protein is CASRPHTGMNTEAFF. The CDR3 coding sequence is TGTGCCAGCCGACCCCACACAGGGATGAACACTGAAGCTTTCTTT.

The gene calls are TRBV15 and TRBJ1-2, with D perhaps matching TRBD1 (6 bases). The CDR3 length is 15 residues. The germline V gene has CDR1 LNHNV and CDR2 YYDKDF (reference sequence). With 3 bases removed from V and 8 bases from J, the gap between germline ends came to 19 bases. The CDR3 coding sequence is TGTGCCACCAGCAGGGATAGGACAGCCATGGGGGGCTACACCTTC. Protein sequence: CATSRDRTAMGGYTF. The full variable domain, its missing parts supplied by reference TRBV15 and TRBJ1-2, is DAMVIQNPRYQVTQFGKPVTLSCSQTLNHNVMYWYQQKSSQAPKLLFHYYDKDFNNEADTPDNFQSRRPNTSFCFLDIRSPGLGDTAMYLCATSRDRTAMGGYTFGSGTRLTVV.